The rows below give T cell receptor beta chains drawn from one sample of a study of OX40 agonist ivuxolimab in advanced cancers. TCRdb's copy holds only in-frame clones and misses some; the assay was immunoSEQ multiplex PCR. This table holds 67,000 or so clones, 85% found once. Sequenced material: CD4+ or CD8+ T cells sorted from blood, taken in a trial of the OX40 agonist ivuxolimab. The receptor source for this set is an adult with an advanced solid tumor such as melanoma, head and neck, liver or kidney cancer. Each CDR3 is given with its conserved first and last residue. D genes are given only for firm matches. Rows give clone size only sometimes, using once, few, many, or a class for an expanded clone.

TRBD2 | TRBJ2-7 | TRBV4-3 | . | CASSQDWVAGDEQYF | TGCGCCAGCAGCCAAGATTGGGTAGCGGGCGACGAGCAGTACTTC
. | TRBJ2-7 | TRBV6-1 | . | CASRDISTAGEQYF | TGTGCCAGCCGGGACATCTCTACGGCTGGCGAGCAGTACTTC
. | TRBJ1-4 | TRBV4-3 | . | CASSQVGRRLVNEKLFF | TGCGCCAGCAGCCAAGTCGGTAGACGATTAGTTAATGAAAAACTGTTTTTT
. | TRBJ1-2 | TRBV28 | . | CASSPTVTQGSGYTF | TGTGCCAGCAGCCCCACCGTCACACAGGGTAGCGGCTACACCTTC
. | TRBJ1-2 | TRBV19 | . | CASSTIRNDGYTF | TGTGCCAGTAGTACAATTCGCAACGATGGCTACACCTTC
. | TRBJ2-5 | TRBV2 | . | CASSGLEETQYF | TGTGCCAGCAGTGGACTAGAAGAGACCCAGTACTTC
. | TRBJ1-5 | TRBV5-1 | . | CASSLDPRESNQPQHF | TGCGCCAGCAGCTTGGACCCAAGGGAAAGCAATCAGCCCCAGCATTTT
. | TRBJ1-2 | TRBV7-9 | . | CASSPLRIGYTF | TGTGCCAGCAGTCCCCTGAGGATCGGCTACACCTTC
TRBD1 | TRBJ1-4 | TRBV5-6 | . | CASSLASDRIF | TGTGCCAGCAGCTTGGCGTCGGACAGGATTTTT
. | TRBJ1-1 | TRBV19 | . | CARQGGDFGTEAFF | TGTGCCAGGCAGGGAGGGGATTTCGGCACTGAAGCTTTCTTT
. | TRBJ2-5 | TRBV5-1 | few | CASSLEGRRETQYF | TGCGCCAGCAGCTTGGAGGGCAGAAGAGAGACCCAGTACTTC
. | TRBJ2-2 | TRBV7-6 | . | CASSLDTNTGELFF | TGTGCCAGCAGCTTAGACACGAACACCGGGGAGCTGTTTTTT
TRBD2 | TRBJ2-7 | TRBV6-5 | . | CASSPKAGVSYEQYF | TGTGCCAGCAGTCCTAAAGCGGGAGTGTCCTACGAGCAGTACTTC
TRBD1 | TRBJ1-3 | TRBV4-1 | . | CASSQDRAPGNTIYF | TGCGCCAGCAGCCAGGACAGGGCGCCTGGAAACACCATATATTTT
. | TRBJ2-7 | TRBV7-8 | . | CASSDTGSYEQYF | TGTGCCAGCAGCGATACGGGCTCCTACGAGCAGTACTTC
. | TRBJ1-1 | TRBV19 | . | CASSMLGENTEAFF | TGTGCCAGTAGTATGCTGGGCGAGAACACTGAAGCTTTCTTT
TRBD1 | TRBJ1-6 | TRBV6-5 | . | CASTWTGSASPLHF | TGTGCCAGCACCTGGACAGGGTCGGCTTCACCCCTCCACTTT
. | TRBJ2-3 | TRBV25-1 | . | CANSLTDTQYF | TGTGCCAACAGTCTGACAGATACGCAGTATTTT
. | TRBJ2-1 | TRBV19 | medium-sized | CASSGSSYNEQFF | TGTGCCAGTAGTGGTAGCAGCTACAATGAGCAGTTCTTC
. | TRBJ1-2 | TRBV15 | . | CATSRGRTDYGYTF | TGTGCCACCAGCAGGGGGCGGACAGACTATGGCTACACCTTC
. | TRBJ2-6 | TRBV5-1 | once | CASSLVGLQRSGANILTF | TGCGCCAGCAGCTTGGTTGGACTGCAGAGATCTGGGGCCAACATCCTGACTTTC
. | TRBJ2-5 | TRBV9 | few | CASSSEAGEETQYF | TGTGCCAGCAGCTCCGAAGCAGGGGAAGAGACCCAGTACTTC
. | TRBJ1-1 | TRBV19 | few | CASNGRSEAFF | TGTGCCAGTAACGGGAGATCTGAAGCTTTCTTT
. | TRBJ2-3 | TRBV4-2 | . | CASSPIGVGPDTQYF | TGTGCCAGCAGCCCTATCGGTGTGGGGCCGGATACGCAGTATTTT
. | TRBJ1-2 | TRBV14 | . | CASSPWTGNYGYTF | TGTGCCAGCAGCCCGTGGACGGGAAACTATGGCTACACCTTC
. | TRBJ2-7 | TRBV19 | . | CASSIVGGSHAYEQYF | TGTGCCAGTAGTATTGTGGGCGGCAGCCATGCCTACGAGCAGTACTTC
TRBD2 | TRBJ2-5 | TRBV19 | . | CASRGGNGETQYF | TGTGCCAGTAGGGGGGGGAACGGAGAGACCCAGTACTTC
. | TRBJ1-1 | TRBV11-2 | . | CASSLVPRLTEAFF | TGTGCCAGCAGCTTAGTTCCGAGGCTGACTGAAGCTTTCTTT
. | TRBJ2-1 | TRBV5-6 | . | CASSLLVMRDEQFF | TGTGCCAGCAGCTTGCTAGTCATGCGGGATGAGCAGTTCTTC
TRBD2 | TRBJ2-5 | TRBV27 | . | CASSSGLARGTQYF | TGTGCCAGCAGTTCGGGACTAGCCCGGGGGACCCAGTACTTC
. | TRBJ2-1 | TRBV11-2 | . | CASSRPASTYNEQFF | TGTGCCAGCAGCCGGCCGGCTTCGACCTACAATGAGCAGTTCTTC
TRBD1 | TRBJ1-4 | TRBV7-4 | . | CASSPGQGRNEKLFF | TGTGCCAGCAGCCCCGGACAGGGACGCAATGAAAAACTGTTTTTT
. | TRBJ2-3 | TRBV7-2 | . | CASSLDSNDPSQYF | TGTGCCAGCAGCTTAGACTCAAATGATCCGTCGCAGTATTTT
TRBD1 | TRBJ2-2 | TRBV7-9 | . | CASSLKMPRGFLHTGELFF | TGTGCCAGCAGCTTGAAAATGCCCAGGGGGTTTCTCCACACCGGGGAGCTGTTTTTT
TRBD2 | TRBJ2-1 | TRBV2 | . | CASSETSGAASNEQFF | TGTGCCAGCAGTGAAACTAGCGGGGCTGCCAGCAATGAGCAGTTCTTC
TRBD2 | TRBJ2-2 | TRBV19 | . | CASRPGLAWTGELFF | TGCGCCAGTAGGCCGGGACTAGCATGGACCGGGGAGCTGTTTTTT
TRBD2 | TRBJ2-2 | TRBV30 | . | CAYGIAGAMTGELFF | TGTGCGTACGGCATAGCGGGAGCCATGACCGGGGAGCTGTTTTTT
. | TRBJ2-1 | TRBV4-1 | . | CASSPDRGGDNEQFF | TGCGCCAGCAGCCCCGACAGGGGAGGGGACAATGAGCAGTTCTTC
TRBD1 | TRBJ2-1 | TRBV10-2 | . | CATAPGTGYNEQFF | TGCGCCACCGCGCCGGGGACAGGCTACAATGAGCAGTTCTTC
. | TRBJ1-1 | TRBV10-3 | few | CAISRTANTEAFF | TGTGCCATCAGCCGGACAGCAAACACTGAAGCTTTCTTT
. | TRBJ2-2 | TRBV4-2 | . | CASSQDWLALKESGELFF | TGTGCCAGCAGCCAAGACTGGCTAGCCCTTAAAGAATCCGGGGAGCTGTTTTTT
TRBD2 | TRBJ2-7 | TRBV4-2 | . | CASSQATSSYEQYF | TGTGCCAGCAGCCAAGCGACTAGCAGCTACGAGCAGTACTTC
. | TRBJ2-3 | TRBV5-4 | . | CASSTFPLEGQYF | TGTGCCAGCAGCACCTTCCCTCTGGAGGGGCAGTATTTT
TRBD1 | TRBJ2-1 | TRBV5-1 | . | CASSLLQGAAHEQFF | TGCGCCAGCAGCTTGTTGCAGGGGGCGGCCCATGAGCAGTTCTTC